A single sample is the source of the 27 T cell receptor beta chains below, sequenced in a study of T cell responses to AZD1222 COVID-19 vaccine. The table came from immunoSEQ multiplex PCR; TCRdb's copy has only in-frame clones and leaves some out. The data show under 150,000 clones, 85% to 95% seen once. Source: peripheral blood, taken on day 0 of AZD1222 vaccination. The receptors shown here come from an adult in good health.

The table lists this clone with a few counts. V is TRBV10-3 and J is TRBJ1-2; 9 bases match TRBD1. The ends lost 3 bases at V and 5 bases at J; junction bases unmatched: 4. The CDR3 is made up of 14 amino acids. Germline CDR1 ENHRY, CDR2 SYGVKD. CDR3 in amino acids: CAISDQGQGYGYTF. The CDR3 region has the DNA TGTGCCATCAGTGACCAGGGACAGGGTTATGGCTACACCTTC.

The CDR3 sequence is CAWTVYSSYEQYF. The CDR3 DNA reads as TGTGCCTGGACAGTTTACAGCTCCTACGAGCAGTACTTC. The genes are TRBV30 and TRBJ2-7; D gene uncertain. V was clipped by 4 bases and J by 0 bases, with 10 bases between them. Germline values: CDR1 GTSNPN, CDR2 SVGIG (reference sequence). The CDR3 contains 13 residues. The full variable domain, its missing parts supplied by reference TRBV30 and TRBJ2-7, is SQTIHQWPATLVQPVGSPLSLECTVEGTSNPNLYWYRQAAGRGLQLLFYSVGIGQISSEVPQNLSASRPQDRQFILSSKKLLLSDSGFYLCAWTVYSSYEQYFGPGTRLTVT.

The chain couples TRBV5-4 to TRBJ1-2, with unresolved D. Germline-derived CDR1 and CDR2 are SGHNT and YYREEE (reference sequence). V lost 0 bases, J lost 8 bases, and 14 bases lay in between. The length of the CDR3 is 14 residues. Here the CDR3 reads CASSLAFQEEGYTF. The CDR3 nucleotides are TGTGCCAGCAGCTTGGCTTTCCAGGAAGAGGGCTACACCTTC. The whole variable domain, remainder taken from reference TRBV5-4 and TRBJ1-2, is ETGVTQSPTHLIKTRGQQVTLRCSSQSGHNTVSWYQQALGQGPQFIFQYYREEENGRGNFPPRFSGLQFPNYSSELNVNALELDDSALYLCASSLAFQEEGYTFGSGTRLTVV.

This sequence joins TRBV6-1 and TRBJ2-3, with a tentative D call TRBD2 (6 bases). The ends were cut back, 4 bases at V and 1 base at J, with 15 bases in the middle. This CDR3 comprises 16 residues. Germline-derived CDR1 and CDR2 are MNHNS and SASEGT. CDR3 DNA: TGTGCCAGCAGTGCCTCTTTAGCGGCTCGCACAGATACGCAGTATTTT. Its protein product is CASSASLAARTDTQYF.

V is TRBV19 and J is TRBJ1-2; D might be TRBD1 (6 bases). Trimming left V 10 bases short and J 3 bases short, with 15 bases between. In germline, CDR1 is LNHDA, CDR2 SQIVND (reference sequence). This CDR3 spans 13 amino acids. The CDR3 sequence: CATRGQTDYGYTF. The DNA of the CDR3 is TGTGCCACTAGGGGACAAACAGACTATGGCTACACCTTC. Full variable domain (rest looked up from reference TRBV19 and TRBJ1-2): DGGITQSPKYLFRKEGQNVTLSCEQNLNHDAMYWYRQDPGQGLRLIYYSQIVNDFQKGDIAEGYSVSREKKESFPLTVTSAQKNPTAFYLCATRGQTDYGYTFGSGTRLTVV.

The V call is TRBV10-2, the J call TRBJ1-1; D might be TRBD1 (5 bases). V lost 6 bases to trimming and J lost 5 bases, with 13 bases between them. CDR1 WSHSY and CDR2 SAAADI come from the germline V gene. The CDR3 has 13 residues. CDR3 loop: CASRGTGVTEAFF. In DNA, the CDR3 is TGCGCCAGCAGGGGTACAGGAGTTACTGAAGCTTTCTTT.

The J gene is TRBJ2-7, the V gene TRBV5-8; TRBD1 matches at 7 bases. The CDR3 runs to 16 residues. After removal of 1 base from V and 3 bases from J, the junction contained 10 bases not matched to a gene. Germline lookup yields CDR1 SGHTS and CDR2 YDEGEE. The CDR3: CASSLTTGLKGYEQYF. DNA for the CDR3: TGTGCCAGCAGCTTGACGACAGGGTTAAAAGGCTACGAGCAGTACTTC.

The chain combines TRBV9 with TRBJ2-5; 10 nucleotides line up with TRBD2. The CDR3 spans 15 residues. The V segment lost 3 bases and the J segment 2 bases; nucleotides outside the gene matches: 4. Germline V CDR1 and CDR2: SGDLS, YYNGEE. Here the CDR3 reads CASSDGLAAQETQYF. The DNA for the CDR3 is TGTGCCAGCAGCGATGGACTAGCGGCGCAAGAGACCCAGTACTTC.

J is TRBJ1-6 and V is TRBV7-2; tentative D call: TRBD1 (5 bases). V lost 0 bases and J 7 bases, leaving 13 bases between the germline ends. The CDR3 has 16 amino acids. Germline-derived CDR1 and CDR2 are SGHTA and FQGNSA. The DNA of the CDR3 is TGTGCCAGCAGCTTAGCGGGGGGGTTCCTGAATTCACCCCTCCACTTT. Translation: CASSLAGGFLNSPLHF. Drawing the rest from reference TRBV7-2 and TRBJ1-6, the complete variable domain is GAGVSQSPSNKVTEKGKDVELRCDPISGHTALYWYRQSLGQGLEFLIYFQGNSAPDKSGLPSDRFSAERTGGSVSTLTIQRTQQEDSAVYLCASSLAGGFLNSPLHFGNGTRLTVT.

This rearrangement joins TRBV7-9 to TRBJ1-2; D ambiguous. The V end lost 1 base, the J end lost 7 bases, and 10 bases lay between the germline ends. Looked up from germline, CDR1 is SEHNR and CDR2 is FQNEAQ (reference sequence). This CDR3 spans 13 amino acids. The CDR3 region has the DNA TGTGCCAGCAGCTTAGGGCCCACGGGTGGCTACACCTTC. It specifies CASSLGPTGGYTF.

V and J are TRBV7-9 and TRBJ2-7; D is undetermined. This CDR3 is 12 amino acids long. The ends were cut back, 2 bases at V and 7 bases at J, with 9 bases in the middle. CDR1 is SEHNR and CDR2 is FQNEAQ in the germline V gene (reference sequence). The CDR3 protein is CASSLLSLEQYF. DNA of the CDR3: TGTGCCAGCAGCTTATTGAGTCTTGAGCAGTACTTC.

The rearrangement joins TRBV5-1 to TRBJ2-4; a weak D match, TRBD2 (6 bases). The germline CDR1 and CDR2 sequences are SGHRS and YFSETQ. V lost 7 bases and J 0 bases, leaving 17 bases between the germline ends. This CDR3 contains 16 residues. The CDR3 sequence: CASRNWVAVAKNIQYF. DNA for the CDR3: TGCGCCAGCCGGAACTGGGTAGCGGTAGCCAAAAACATTCAGTACTTC.

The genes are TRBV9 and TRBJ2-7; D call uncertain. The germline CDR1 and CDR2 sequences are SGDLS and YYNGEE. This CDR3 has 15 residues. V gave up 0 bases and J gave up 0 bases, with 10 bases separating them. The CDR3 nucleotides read TGTGCCAGCAGCGTAGGGGCGGCCAGCTCCTACGAGCAGTACTTC. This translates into CASSVGAASSYEQYF.

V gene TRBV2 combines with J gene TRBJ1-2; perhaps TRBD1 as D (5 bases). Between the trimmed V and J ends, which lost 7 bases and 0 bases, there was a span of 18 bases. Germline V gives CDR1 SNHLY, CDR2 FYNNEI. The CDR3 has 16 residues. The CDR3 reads CASTRDSSVPNYGYTF. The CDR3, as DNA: TGTGCCAGCACCCGGGACTCTAGTGTCCCTAACTATGGCTACACCTTC.

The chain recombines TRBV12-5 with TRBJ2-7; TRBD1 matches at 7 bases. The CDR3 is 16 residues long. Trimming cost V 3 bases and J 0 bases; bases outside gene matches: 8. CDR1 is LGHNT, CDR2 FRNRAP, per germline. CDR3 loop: CASGFPSRDSSYEQYF. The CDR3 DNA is TGTGCTAGTGGTTTCCCCTCCCGGGACAGCTCCTACGAGCAGTACTTC.

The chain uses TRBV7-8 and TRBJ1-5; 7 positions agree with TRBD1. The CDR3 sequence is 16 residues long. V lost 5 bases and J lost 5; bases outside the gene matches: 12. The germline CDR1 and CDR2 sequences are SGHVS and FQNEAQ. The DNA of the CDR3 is TGTGCCAGCAGCGCCCTTTGGGACAGCGGGTATCAGCCCCAGCATTTT. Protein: CASSALWDSGYQPQHF.

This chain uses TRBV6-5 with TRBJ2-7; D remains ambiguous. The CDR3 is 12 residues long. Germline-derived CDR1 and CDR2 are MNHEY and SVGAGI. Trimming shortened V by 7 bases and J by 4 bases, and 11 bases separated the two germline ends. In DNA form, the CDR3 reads TGTGCCAGCACGCAGGACCATTACGAGCAGTACTTC. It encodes CASTQDHYEQYF.

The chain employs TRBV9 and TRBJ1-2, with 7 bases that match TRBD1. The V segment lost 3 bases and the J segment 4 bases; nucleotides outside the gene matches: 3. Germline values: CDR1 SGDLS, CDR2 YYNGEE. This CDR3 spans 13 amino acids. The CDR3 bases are TGTGCCAGCAGCGCCGGACAGGCCTATGGCTACACCTTC. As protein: CASSAGQAYGYTF.

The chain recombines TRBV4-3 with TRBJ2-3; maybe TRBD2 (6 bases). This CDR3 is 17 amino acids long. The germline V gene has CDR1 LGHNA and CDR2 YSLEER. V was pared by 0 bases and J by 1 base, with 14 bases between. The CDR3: CASSQDQAGRGTDTQYF. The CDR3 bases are TGCGCCAGCAGCCAAGATCAGGCGGGGCGAGGCACAGATACGCAGTATTTT.

For the CDR3, the DNA is TGTGCCAGCAGCTTGGGACTAGCGGGAAGGGCCTACGAGCAGTACTTC. This gives the protein CASSLGLAGRAYEQYF. The chain employs TRBV5-6 and TRBJ2-7, with 11 positions matching TRBD2. The CDR3 length is 16 residues. The J segment lost 2 bases and the V segment lost 0 bases, leaving 4 bases of the junction unmatched. In germline, CDR1 is SGHDT, CDR2 YYEEEE. Full variable domain (remainder filled in from reference TRBV5-6 and TRBJ2-7): DAGVTQSPTHLIKTRGQQVTLRCSPKSGHDTVSWYQQALGQGPQFIFQYYEEEERQRGNFPDRFSGHQFPNYSSELNVNALLLGDSALYLCASSLGLAGRAYEQYFGPGTRLTVT.

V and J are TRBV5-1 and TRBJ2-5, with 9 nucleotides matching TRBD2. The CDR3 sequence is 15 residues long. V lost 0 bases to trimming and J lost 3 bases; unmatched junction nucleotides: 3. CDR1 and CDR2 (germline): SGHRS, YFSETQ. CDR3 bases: TGCGCCAGCAGCTTGGGAGCGGGGGGCGAAGAGACCCAGTACTTC. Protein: CASSLGAGGEETQYF.

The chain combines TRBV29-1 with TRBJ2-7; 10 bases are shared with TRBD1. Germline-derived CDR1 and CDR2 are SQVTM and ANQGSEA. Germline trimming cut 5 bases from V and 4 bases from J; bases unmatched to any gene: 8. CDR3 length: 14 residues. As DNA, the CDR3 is TGCAGCGTTCAACCGGGACAGGGGTCATACGAGCAGTACTTC. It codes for CSVQPGQGSYEQYF.

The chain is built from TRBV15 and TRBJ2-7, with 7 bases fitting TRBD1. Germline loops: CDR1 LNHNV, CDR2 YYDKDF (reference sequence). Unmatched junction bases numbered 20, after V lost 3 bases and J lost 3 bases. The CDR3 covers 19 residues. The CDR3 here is CATSSRQGDGLLRGYEQYF. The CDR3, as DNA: TGTGCCACCAGCAGCCGACAGGGTGATGGTCTTTTAAGGGGCTACGAGCAGTACTTC. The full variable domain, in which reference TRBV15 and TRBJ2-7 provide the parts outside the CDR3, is DAMVIQNPRYQVTQFGKPVTLSCSQTLNHNVMYWYQQKSSQAPKLLFHYYDKDFNNEADTPDNFQSRRPNTSFCFLDIRSPGLGDTAMYLCATSSRQGDGLLRGYEQYFGPGTRLTVT.

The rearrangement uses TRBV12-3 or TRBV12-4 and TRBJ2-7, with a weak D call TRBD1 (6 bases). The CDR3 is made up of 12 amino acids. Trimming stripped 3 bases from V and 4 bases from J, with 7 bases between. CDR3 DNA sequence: TGTGCCAGCAGTTTCAGGGGTTACGAGCAGTACTTC. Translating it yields CASSFRGYEQYF.

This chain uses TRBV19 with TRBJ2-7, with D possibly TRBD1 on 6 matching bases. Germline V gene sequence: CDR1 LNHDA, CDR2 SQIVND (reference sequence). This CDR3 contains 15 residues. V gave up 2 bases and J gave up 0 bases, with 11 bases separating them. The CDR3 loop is CASSIRSQGSYEQYF. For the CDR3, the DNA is TGTGCCAGTAGTATACGGTCACAGGGCTCCTACGAGCAGTACTTC. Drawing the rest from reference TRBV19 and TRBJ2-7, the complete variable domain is DGGITQSPKYLFRKEGQNVTLSCEQNLNHDAMYWYRQDPGQGLRLIYYSQIVNDFQKGDIAEGYSVSREKKESFPLTVTSAQKNPTAFYLCASSIRSQGSYEQYFGPGTRLTVT.

CDR3 region: CASSIEGGPFHYEQYF. The DNA for the CDR3 is TGTGCCAGTAGTATAGAAGGAGGGCCCTTTCACTACGAGCAGTACTTC. The chain employs TRBV19 and TRBJ2-7; tentatively, D is TRBD2 (6 bases). V was pared by 0 bases and J by 3 bases, with 15 bases between. The CDR3 consists of 16 residues. Germline CDR1 LNHDA, CDR2 SQIVND (reference sequence).

This chain's CDR3 is CASSYTAPGVQPQHF. CDR3 sequence (DNA): TGTGCCAGCAGTTACACGGCCCCTGGGGTGCAGCCCCAGCATTTT. This chain links TRBV6-5 with TRBJ1-5, with D unclear. CDR3 size: 15 residues. V was shortened by 2 bases and J by 7 bases, with 15 bases between the two germline ends. Germline loops: CDR1 MNHEY, CDR2 SVGAGI.